The table lists the clone carrying this TCR beta chain with a few counts. The antigen remains unidentified. TCRdb itself ran the 5' RACE reads through MiXCR, one entry per CDR3 protein. The sample lists some 600,000 distinct CDR3 sequences, around 12% seen once, with more than 12% in the top ten. This entry comes from a study of T cells after yellow fever vaccination. On the study more broadly: Fractions of limited cellularity were prepared by means of SMART-Seq v4 Ultra Low Input. Study-level points and caveats: FACS-sorted repertoires might harbor abundant contaminating clonotypes from the bulk population.

V lost 6 bases and J lost 11, with 19 bases in between. The CDR3 has 14 amino acids. Germline CDR1 MNHEY, CDR2 SMNVEV (reference sequence). This receptor was identified in a man aged 30 to 45 who received the YFV17D yellow fever vaccine. J is TRBJ2-2 and V is TRBV27; maybe TRBD1 (6 bases). The sample here was PBMCs, taken on the day of the yellow fever booster vaccination. CDR3 in DNA: TGTGCCAGCAGGGGTACAGGGATCTGGTCAGAGCTGTTTTTT. Protein product: CASRGTGIWSELFF.